These 14 T cell receptor beta chains originate from one sample sequenced in a study of cytomegalovirus exposure and HLA in healthy donors. Use of 60 Vbeta and 13 Jbeta primers characterized the PCR. Assay: immunoSEQ multiplex PCR; the TCRdb copy retains only in-frame clones and omits some. The sample lists about 140,000 clones; roughly 71% were seen once. The sequenced material came from PBMCs. Source of these receptors: a man aged 30-40 years in good health and CMV-seronegative.

The rearrangement joins TRBV29-1 to TRBJ2-3; 7 bases line up with TRBD2. The CDR3 covers 14 residues. Unmatched junction bases numbered 7, after V lost 7 bases and J lost 0 bases. Germline values: CDR1 SQVTM, CDR2 ANQGSEA. CDR3 sequence reads: CSATWGGSTDTQYF. CDR3 coding DNA: TGCAGCGCAACCTGGGGGGGGAGCACAGATACGCAGTATTTT.

A few counts support this clone. The gene calls are TRBV11-2 and TRBJ1-6, with a tentative D call TRBD1 (5 bases). This CDR3 has 16 amino acids. The V end lost 1 base, the J end lost 7 bases, and 14 bases lay between the germline ends. Germline lookup yields CDR1 SGHAT and CDR2 FQNNGV. The CDR3 nucleotides are TGTGCCAGCAGCTTAGGGTACGCAGGGATAAATTCACCCCTCCACTTT. Its translation: CASSLGYAGINSPLHF. The full variable domain, with the rest looked up from reference TRBV11-2 and TRBJ1-6, is EAGVAQSPRYKIIEKRQSVAFWCNPISGHATLYWYQQILGQGPKLLIQFQNNGVVDDSQLPKDRFSAERLKGVDSTLKIQPAKLEDSAVYLCASSLGYAGINSPLHFGNGTRLTVT.

The chain employs TRBV5-1 and TRBJ2-1; perhaps TRBD2 as D (6 bases). The CDR3 is 15 residues long. Germline CDR1 reads SGHRS; CDR2 reads YFSETQ. The V end was cut by 4 bases, the J end by 2 bases, with 13 bases between. The CDR3 region has the DNA TGCGCCAGCAGCCTTAGCCCGGGGGCCTACAATGAGCAGTTCTTC. This sequence encodes CASSLSPGAYNEQFF.

This clone was observed a few times. The rearrangement uses TRBV2 and TRBJ1-2, with a weak D call TRBD1 (6 bases). Germline CDR1 and CDR2: SNHLY and FYNNEI. This CDR3 comprises 16 residues. The ends were cut back, 4 bases at V and 1 base at J, with 16 bases in the middle. The CDR3 reads CASSARDTQINYGYTF. For the CDR3, the DNA is TGTGCCAGCAGTGCCCGGGACACACAAATTAACTATGGCTACACCTTC.

The chain couples TRBV2 to TRBJ1-1; D is uncertain. CDR1 and CDR2 (germline): SNHLY, FYNNEI. The CDR3 consists of 13 residues. Trimming removed 8 bases at V and 1 base at J, with 11 bases between. This CDR3 is CASGEGPNTEAFF. In DNA, the CDR3 is TGTGCCAGCGGCGAGGGTCCGAACACTGAAGCTTTCTTT. Using reference TRBV2 and TRBJ1-1 for the parts outside the CDR3, the full variable domain is EPEVTQTPSHQVTQMGQEVILRCVPISNHLYFYWYRQILGQKVEFLVSFYNNEISEKSEIFDDQFSVERPDGSNFTLKIRSTKLEDSAMYFCASGEGPNTEAFFGQGTRLTVV.

With regard to this clone: The junction departs from the called germline gene at one end, perhaps through a read error. The chain joins TRBV18 to TRBJ2-4; TRBD2 agrees at 13 bases. This CDR3 has 16 residues. From germline, CDR1 is KGHSH and CDR2 LQKENI. The CDR3 DNA sequence: TGTGCCAGCTCACCAGGGACTAGCGGGGAGGTGAACAGTCAGTACTTC. Translation gives CASSPGTSGEVNSQYF.

The chain carries TRBV19 and TRBJ2-2, with TRBD2 identical over 9 bases. The junction had 6 bases not matched to a gene; V was cut back by 3 bases and J by 1 base. The CDR3 runs 17 residues. Per germline, CDR1 LNHDA and CDR2 SQIVND (reference sequence). This CDR3 reads CASSIRSAGGNTGELFF. Written as DNA, the CDR3 is TGTGCCAGTAGTATTCGTTCAGCGGGGGGGAACACCGGGGAGCTGTTTTTT.

This rearrangement joins TRBV6-5 to TRBJ1-2; perhaps TRBD1 as D (5 bases). The CDR3 is 14 residues long. Germline V gene lookup returns CDR1 MNHEY and CDR2 SVGAGI. Trimming removed 0 bases from V and 2 bases from J, with 7 bases in between. The CDR3 loop is CASSYSEGNYGYTF. In DNA, the CDR3 is TGTGCCAGCAGTTACTCGGAGGGGAACTATGGCTACACCTTC.

With regard to this clone: This same CDR3 is encoded by further DNA sequences in the sample. The chain couples TRBV28 to TRBJ1-1; 7 bases match TRBD1. The germline CDR1 and CDR2 sequences are MDHEN and SYDVKM. This CDR3 contains 14 residues. V dropped 6 bases and J dropped 0; count of bases not matched to a gene: 4. The DNA for the CDR3 is TGTGCCAGCAGGTTGGGACAGTTGAACACTGAAGCTTTCTTT. It translates to CASRLGQLNTEAFF.

This clone was picked up a small number of times. This chain connects TRBV5-1 to TRBJ1-2; tentatively, D is TRBD1 (5 bases). Per the germline V gene, CDR1 is SGHRS and CDR2 is YFSETQ. V lost 2 bases, J lost 5 bases, and 19 bases lay in between. The CDR3 has 16 amino acids. Written as DNA, the CDR3 is TGCGCCAGCAGCTTAAGCGGGACTGACTTTGGTTATGGCTACACCTTC. This codes for CASSLSGTDFGYGYTF. The complete variable domain, with remaining parts taken from reference TRBV5-1 and TRBJ1-2, reads KAGVTQTPRYLIKTRGQQVTLSCSPISGHRSVSWYQQTPGQGLQFLFEYFSETQRNKGNFPGRFSGRQFSNSRSEMNVSTLELGDSALYLCASSLSGTDFGYGYTFGSGTRLTVV.

The chain combines TRBV2 with TRBJ1-4; TRBD1 aligns across 9 bases. Per germline, CDR1 SNHLY and CDR2 FYNNEI. The CDR3 totals 15 residues. V was clipped by 6 bases and J by 7 bases; unmatched bases: 9. CDR3 in DNA: TGTGCCAGCAGCGGTTTACAGGGGGCGAGTGAAAAACTGTTTTTT. Its translation is CASSGLQGASEKLFF.

V gene TRBV7-9 combines with J gene TRBJ1-1; D remains ambiguous. V was shortened by 0 bases and J by 2 bases, with 4 bases between the two germline ends. CDR1 is SEHNR and CDR2 is FQNEAQ in the germline V gene (reference sequence). The CDR3 loop spans 13 amino acids. The CDR3 DNA reads TGTGCCAGCAGCTTAGCAGCCAACACTGAAGCTTTCTTT. Encoded protein: CASSLAANTEAFF.

This clone was seen only a few times. The chain is built from TRBV2 and TRBJ1-2; D ambiguous. Germline V gene data show CDR1 as SNHLY and CDR2 as FYNNEI. The CDR3 is 14 amino acids. Trimming stripped 8 bases from V and 4 bases from J, with 17 bases between. The CDR3 DNA sequence: TGTGCCAGCTATAGCCGGGAGTTGGGCTATGGCTACACCTTC. The encoded protein is CASYSRELGYGYTF.

The V and J genes are TRBV6-5 and TRBJ1-2; weak D call: TRBD1 (5 bases). This CDR3 has 13 residues. Trimming left V 6 bases short and J 8 bases short, with 16 bases between. CDR1 is MNHEY and CDR2 is SVGAGI in the germline V gene. The CDR3 loop reads CASRLPGSRGYTF. Here the CDR3 DNA reads TGTGCCAGCAGGCTCCCAGGGTCTAGGGGCTACACCTTC.